This T cell receptor beta chain was identified in a study of molecular identifiers for immune sequencing clone quantification. Study-wide findings and caveats: One cell's worth of spiked Jurkat TCR RNA was reportedly detectable among 900,000 to 1,000,000 naive cells.

The CDR3 has 12 residues. Looked up from germline, CDR1 is LNHDA and CDR2 is SQIVND (reference sequence). With 3 bases removed from V and 2 bases from J, the gap between germline ends came to 5 bases. This clonotype came up many times. Its specificity is not known. TCRdb reprocessed the PCR reads with MiXCR, giving one entry per CDR3 protein. The sample shows some 70,000 distinct CDR3 sequences, roughly 18% of them seen only once. The sorting of naive CD8 T cells used the CD8+CD4-CCR7+CD45RA+ phenotype. The TCR was taken from a human donor in good health. Some libraries in this study had Jurkat cell RNA spiked in. The rearrangement joins TRBV19 to TRBJ2-7; no reliable D call. Sequences were obtained from naive CD8+ T cells from blood, with Jurkat cell RNA spiked in. Subset in this sample: FACS-sorted CD8+CD4-CCR7+CD45RA+ naive T cells. This CDR3 is CASSISPYEQYF. In DNA, the CDR3 is TGTGCCAGTAGTATTTCGCCCTACGAGCAGTACTTC.